These 20 T cell receptor beta chains came from one sample sequenced in a study of blood T cell repertoires in COVID-19. Sequenced by immunoSEQ multiplex PCR; TCRdb stores in-frame clones only, minus some. The sample records some 150,000 clones, around 86% being singletons. Sequencing used peripheral blood. Receptors were obtained from a man in his 70s with acute or convalescent COVID-19.

The V gene is TRBV24-1, the J gene TRBJ2-7; possible D gene TRBD2, 7 bases. Trimming pared 5 bases from V and 0 bases from J, leaving 19 bases between. Germline V lookup: CDR1 KGHDR, CDR2 SFDVKD. The CDR3 has 17 residues. In nucleotides, the CDR3 is TGTGCCACCAGTGCTGGGGGGGGCGGGAGTTTCTCCTACGAGCAGTACTTC. As protein: CATSAGGGGSFSYEQYF.

This chain links TRBV30 with TRBJ2-7; tentative D call: TRBD1 (5 bases). Germline lookup yields CDR1 GTSNPN and CDR2 SVGIG (reference sequence). This CDR3 is built from 13 residues. The ends were cut back, 1 base at V and 2 bases at J, with 9 bases in the middle. CDR3 sequence reads: CAWSGRGAYEQYF. The CDR3, as DNA: TGTGCCTGGAGTGGTAGGGGTGCCTACGAGCAGTACTTC.

Of note for this clone: Different DNA sequences within this sample yield the same CDR3. The DNA of the CDR3 is TGTGCCAGCAGCTCCACAGGGGGAAGCAATCAGCCCCAGCATTTT. Encoded protein: CASSSTGGSNQPQHF. J is TRBJ1-5 and V is TRBV5-8; TRBD1 matches 8 bases. This CDR3 region has 15 residues. Trimming at V came to 3 bases and at J to 1 base, leaving 3 bases not matched to a gene. Germline-derived CDR1 and CDR2 are SGHTS and YDEGEE.

The rearrangement uses TRBV7-2 and TRBJ1-3; TRBD1 is a possible D gene (6 bases). V was cut by 5 bases and J by 0 bases, with 11 bases left in between. CDR3 length: 15 residues. The V gene's germline CDR1 is SGHTA and CDR2 FQGNSA. CDR3 in amino acids: CASSRTGSSGNTIYF. CDR3 nucleotides: TGTGCCAGCAGCCGCACAGGGAGCTCTGGAAACACCATATATTTT.

This clone was observed a single time. The chain recombines TRBV9 with TRBJ2-3, with D possibly TRBD1 on 5 matching bases. The V end was cut by 0 bases, the J end by 6 bases, with 11 bases between. The CDR3 spans 14 residues. The germline CDR1 and CDR2 sequences are SGDLS and YYNGEE. CDR3 nucleotides: TGTGCCAGCAGCGTAGGAACAGCAGGGGATACGCAGTATTTT. Translation gives CASSVGTAGDTQYF.

The chain uses TRBV5-1 and TRBJ2-1; 10 bases are shared with TRBD2. Per germline, CDR1 SGHRS and CDR2 YFSETQ. The CDR3 loop spans 14 amino acids. The trim removed 6 bases at V and 10 bases at J, leaving 10 bases unmatched. The CDR3 here is CASTLAGVAGEQFF. As DNA, the CDR3 is TGCGCCAGCACCCTAGCGGGAGTGGCTGGGGAGCAGTTCTTC. Filled out from reference TRBV5-1 and TRBJ2-1, the complete variable domain reads KAGVTQTPRYLIKTRGQQVTLSCSPISGHRSVSWYQQTPGQGLQFLFEYFSETQRNKGNFPGRFSGRQFSNSRSEMNVSTLELGDSALYLCASTLAGVAGEQFFGPGTRLTVL.

This sequence joins TRBV27 and TRBJ2-3; 10 bases are shared with TRBD2. The germline V gene encodes CDR1 MNHEY and CDR2 SMNVEV (reference sequence). The CDR3 extends over 18 amino acids. V gave up 3 bases and J gave up 5 bases; unmatched junction bases: 14. CDR3: CASSFKTSLAGVGDTQYF. CDR3 coding DNA: TGTGCCAGCAGTTTCAAAACTTCTCTAGCGGGAGTGGGAGATACGCAGTATTTT.

DNA for the CDR3: TGCGCCAGCAGCTTTGACAGGGATACAGATACGCAGTATTTT. Protein sequence: CASSFDRDTDTQYF. The chain is built from TRBV5-1 and TRBJ2-3, with 7 nucleotides matching TRBD1. The CDR3 runs 14 residues. Germline V gene data show CDR1 as SGHRS and CDR2 as YFSETQ. Trimming at V came to 2 bases and at J to 3 bases, leaving 3 bases not matched to a gene.

The chain links TRBV5-1 to TRBJ2-7; no clear D gene. Germline values: CDR1 SGHRS, CDR2 YFSETQ. CDR3 length: 13 amino acids. Deletions cut 0 bases from V and 4 bases from J, with 8 bases between. CDR3 bases: TGCGCCAGCAGCTTGGCTACTCAATACGAGCAGTACTTC. Residues: CASSLATQYEQYF.

The DNA of the CDR3 is TGTGCCAGCAGCGCTGACCTAGCCTCTGGAAACACCATATATTTT. It specifies CASSADLASGNTIYF. The chain joins TRBV9 to TRBJ1-3; D is unclear. Trimming shortened V by 3 bases and J by 0 bases, and 10 bases separated the two germline ends. This CDR3 is built from 15 residues. Per the germline V gene, CDR1 is SGDLS and CDR2 is YYNGEE.

For the CDR3, the DNA is TGTGCCAGCAGCTCCTCCCCGACAGGGATTCAGCCCCAGCATTTT. Translation gives CASSSSPTGIQPQHF. The V gene is TRBV7-2, the J gene TRBJ1-5, with 7 bases that match TRBD1. J gave up 6 bases and V 4 bases, and 9 bases lay outside the gene matches. The V gene's germline CDR1 is SGHTA and CDR2 FQGNSA. There are 15 residues in the CDR3.

V gene TRBV3-1 (or the pseudogene TRBV3-2) combines with J gene TRBJ2-3; 7 positions match TRBD2. CDR1 and CDR2 from the germline V gene are LGHDT and YNNKEL (reference sequence). Trimming cost V 0 bases and J 4 bases; bases outside gene matches: 7. CDR3 size: 16 residues. For the CDR3, the DNA is TGTGCCAGCAGCCAAGATCTGCCGGGAGGACCAGATACGCAGTATTTT. It yields the protein CASSQDLPGGPDTQYF.

This chain links TRBV15 with TRBJ1-1, with 8 bases aligning to TRBD1. The junction had 8 bases not matched to a gene; V was cut back by 0 bases and J by 5 bases. CDR1 is LNHNV, CDR2 YYDKDF, per germline (reference sequence). The CDR3 length is 16 residues. The CDR3 protein is CATSRDQGAGGTEAFF. In DNA form, the CDR3 reads TGTGCCACCAGCAGAGATCAGGGGGCTGGAGGGACTGAAGCTTTCTTT. The whole variable domain, remainder taken from reference TRBV15 and TRBJ1-1, is DAMVIQNPRYQVTQFGKPVTLSCSQTLNHNVMYWYQQKSSQAPKLLFHYYDKDFNNEADTPDNFQSRRPNTSFCFLDIRSPGLGDTAMYLCATSRDQGAGGTEAFFGQGTRLTVV.

This sequence joins TRBV15 and TRBJ2-1, with 9 bases lining up with TRBD1. V lost 3 bases, J lost 4 bases, and 4 bases stayed unmatched. The germline V gene encodes CDR1 LNHNV and CDR2 YYDKDF (reference sequence). The CDR3 covers 15 residues. The CDR3 nucleotides are TGTGCCACCAGCAGGGACAGGGGTGTTTACAATGAGCAGTTCTTC. Its translation: CATSRDRGVYNEQFF.

This clone was recorded once. V usage is TRBV19 and J usage is TRBJ2-7, with TRBD1 matching over 8 bases. CDR3 length: 14 amino acids. Trimming removed 4 bases from V and 2 bases from J; junction bases left unmatched: 4. The germline gives CDR1 LNHDA, CDR2 SQIVND (reference sequence). The CDR3 loop reads CASSKDRATYEQYF. The DNA for the CDR3 is TGTGCCAGTAGTAAGGACAGGGCCACCTACGAGCAGTACTTC.

DNA for the CDR3: TGTGCCAGCAGCCAAGGGGGCGGAACTAGCGGGAGAGGAGAGCAGTACTTC. Its translation is CASSQGGGTSGRGEQYF. The genes are TRBV4-2 and TRBJ2-7, with 11 bases identical to TRBD2. The junction had 12 bases not matched to a gene; V was cut back by 1 base and J by 7 bases. Germline V gene sequence: CDR1 LGHNA, CDR2 YNFKEQ. This CDR3 contains 17 residues.

The rearrangement links TRBV6-1 to TRBJ1-2; 9 positions agree with TRBD1. CDR3 length equals 15 residues. V lost 2 bases and J lost 5; bases outside the gene matches: 6. Germline CDR1 is MNHNS and CDR2 is SASEGT. This CDR3 is CASSEIGQGTYGYTF. DNA of the CDR3: TGTGCCAGCAGTGAAATAGGACAGGGGACTTATGGCTACACCTTC.

The chain employs TRBV5-1 and TRBJ2-3; TRBD2 agrees at 11 bases. J lost 6 bases, V lost 1 base, and 4 bases had no gene match. The CDR3 contains 15 residues. Per the germline V gene, CDR1 is SGHRS and CDR2 is YFSETQ. This CDR3 is CASSLTSGRADTQYF. CDR3 bases: TGCGCCAGCAGCTTGACTAGCGGGAGAGCGGATACGCAGTATTTT.

V and J are TRBV19 and TRBJ2-7; 7 bases line up with TRBD1. The CDR3 has 11 amino acids. Germline CDR1 LNHDA, CDR2 SQIVND (reference sequence). V dropped 5 bases and J dropped 9; count of bases not matched to a gene: 4. The CDR3: CASSWDSRQYF. The DNA for the CDR3 is TGTGCCAGTAGTTGGGACAGCCGGCAGTACTTC.

The chain is built from TRBV28 and TRBJ2-2; 8 nucleotides line up with TRBD1. The CDR3 totals 15 residues. The V segment lost 6 bases and the J segment 7 bases; nucleotides outside the gene matches: 10. Germline CDR1 reads MDHEN; CDR2 reads SYDVKM. In DNA form, the CDR3 reads TGTGCCAGCAGCCTACCCAGGACAGGGAGCGGGGAGCTGTTTTTT. It is translated as CASSLPRTGSGELFF.